This TCR beta chain was documented in a study of cytomegalovirus exposure and HLA in healthy donors. Study-wide context: As an earlier analysis found, 180 million or so T cells yielded fewer than 130 million unique TCR beta sequences.

Study-wide results and limits: V- and J-gene trimming in TCR beta was tied to a missense DCLRE1C variant by an analysis performed later.

As concerns this clone: What it binds is not known.

This CDR3 is built from 13 residues. In germline, CDR1 is SNHLY, CDR2 FYNNEI. V dropped 4 bases and J dropped 8 bases, with 11 bases sitting between them. The PCR used 60 Vbeta and 13 Jbeta primers. Data came from immunoSEQ multiplex PCR; TCRdb stores just in-frame clones and leaves some out. The data show tens of thousands of clones, with 55% to 85% seen just once and roughly 36% held by the top ten. This sequence originates from a man aged 35 to 55 in good health and CMV-seropositive. The gene calls are TRBV2 and TRBJ1-4; D is ambiguous. The source material was PBMCs. The CDR3 region has the DNA TGTGCCAGCAGTGGAAGGCAGAGGGAAAAACTGTTTTTT. It is translated as CASSGRQREKLFF.